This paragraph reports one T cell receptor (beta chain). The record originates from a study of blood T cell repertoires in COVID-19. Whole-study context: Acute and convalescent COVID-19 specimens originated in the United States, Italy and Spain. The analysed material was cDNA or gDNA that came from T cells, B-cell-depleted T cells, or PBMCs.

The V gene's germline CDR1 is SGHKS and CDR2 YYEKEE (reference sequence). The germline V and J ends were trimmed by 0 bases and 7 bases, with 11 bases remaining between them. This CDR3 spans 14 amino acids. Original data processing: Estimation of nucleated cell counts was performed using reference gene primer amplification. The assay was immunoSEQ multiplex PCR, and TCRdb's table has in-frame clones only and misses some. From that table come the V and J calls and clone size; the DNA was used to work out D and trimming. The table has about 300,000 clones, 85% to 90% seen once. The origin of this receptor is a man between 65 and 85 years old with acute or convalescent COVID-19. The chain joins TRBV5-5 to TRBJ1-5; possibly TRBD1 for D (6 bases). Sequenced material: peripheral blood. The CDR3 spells CASSLDRVNQPQHF. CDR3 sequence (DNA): TGTGCCAGCAGCTTGGACAGGGTCAACCAGCCCCAGCATTTT.